This is a list of T cell receptor beta chains from one sample in a study of blood T cell repertoires in COVID-19. TCRdb's copy holds only in-frame clones and misses some; the assay was immunoSEQ multiplex PCR. Here the sample spans tens of thousands of clones, around nine tenths being singletons. Material for sequencing was peripheral blood. These receptors all come from a human donor in a cohort sampled during active COVID-19. Each CDR3 is given with its conserved first and last residue. The order of the fields is J gene, D gene, V gene, CDR3 protein, CDR3 DNA. A D gene is named only where the DNA matches it firmly.

j_call: TRBJ1-2
d_call: .
v_call: TRBV4-1
cdr3_aa: CASSRTPASPANYGYTF
cdr3_nt: TGCGCCAGCAGCCGCACACCTGCCTCGCCCGCTAACTATGGCTACACCTTC

j_call: TRBJ2-1
d_call: TRBD2
v_call: TRBV6-5
cdr3_aa: CASRLAGGYNEQFF
cdr3_nt: TGTGCCAGCCGCCTGGCGGGAGGATACAATGAGCAGTTCTTC

j_call: TRBJ1-6
d_call: .
v_call: TRBV4-1
cdr3_aa: CASSQAGQSNSPLHF
cdr3_nt: TGCGCCAGCAGCCAAGCGGGACAATCTAATTCACCCCTCCACTTT

j_call: TRBJ1-1
d_call: .
v_call: TRBV5-1
cdr3_aa: CASSFRFTAAEQAFF
cdr3_nt: TGCGCCAGCAGCTTCCGTTTTACGGCGGCGGAACAAGCTTTCTTT

j_call: TRBJ2-1
d_call: .
v_call: TRBV6-2/TRBV6-3
cdr3_aa: CASSYGLRGTNEQFF
cdr3_nt: TGTGCCAGCAGTTACGGGCTAAGGGGGACCAATGAGCAGTTCTTC

j_call: TRBJ1-6
d_call: .
v_call: TRBV7-2
cdr3_aa: CASSSYLGRGWSPLHF
cdr3_nt: TGTGCCAGCAGCTCCTACCTTGGCAGGGGTTGGTCACCCCTCCACTTT

j_call: TRBJ2-1
d_call: TRBD2
v_call: TRBV5-6
cdr3_aa: CASSSNTGLAAAEQFF
cdr3_nt: TGTGCCAGCAGCAGTAACACGGGACTAGCGGCCGCTGAGCAGTTCTTC

j_call: TRBJ2-1
d_call: .
v_call: TRBV3-1/TRBV3-2
cdr3_aa: CASKPTGETYNEQFF
cdr3_nt: TGTGCCAGCAAACCCACGGGGGAAACCTACAATGAGCAGTTCTTC

j_call: TRBJ2-1
d_call: .
v_call: TRBV6-5
cdr3_aa: CASSYSRTYSVGQFF
cdr3_nt: TGTGCCAGCAGTTACTCCAGGACATATTCCGTGGGGCAGTTCTTC

j_call: TRBJ2-1
d_call: TRBD1
v_call: TRBV9
cdr3_aa: CASSSEGTGTHEQFF
cdr3_nt: TGTGCCAGCAGCTCAGAGGGGACAGGGACCCATGAGCAGTTCTTC

j_call: TRBJ2-7
d_call: TRBD2
v_call: TRBV7-2
cdr3_aa: CASSPPPFAGESYEQYF
cdr3_nt: TGTGCCAGCAGCCCACCCCCCTTTGCGGGGGAGTCCTACGAGCAGTACTTC

j_call: TRBJ2-7
d_call: TRBD2
v_call: TRBV7-3
cdr3_aa: CASSLAAGGPYEQYF
cdr3_nt: TGTGCCAGCAGCTTAGCGGCGGGAGGACCATACGAGCAGTACTTC